These 16 T cell receptor beta chains originate from one sample sequenced in a study of vaccination effects on CD4 cells after COVID-19. The antigens for these receptors are not known. Scientists isolated CD4+ T cells after an approximately 9-day culture period ended. Infection dated between March and December 2020, before the Alpha, Beta and Delta variants reached the United States. Participants got two doses of BNT162b2 or mRNA-1273 vaccine. The method was immunoSEQ multiplex PCR; TCRdb's version includes in-frame clones alone and lacks a portion of them. Found here are some 40,000 clones, approximately 82% of them singletons; the top ten hold 3% to 4%. Sequencing used CD4+ T cells from PBMCs cultured without peptide, obtained after COVID-19 vaccination. The receptors were gathered from a human donor who had a prior SARS-CoV-2 infection.

J is TRBJ1-5 and V is TRBV18; D is unresolved. V was pared by 3 bases and J by 5 bases, with 11 bases between. CDR1 and CDR2 from the germline V gene are KGHSH and LQKENI. The CDR3 runs 14 residues. CDR3 protein: CASSPVGIYQPQHF. CDR3 in DNA: TGTGCCAGCTCACCTGTAGGTATTTATCAGCCCCAGCATTTT.

V gene TRBV20-1 combines with J gene TRBJ2-1, with unresolved D. The CDR3 extends over 11 amino acids. Germline CDR1 and CDR2: DFQATT and SNEGSKA (reference sequence). The V and J ends lost 5 bases and 8 bases respectively, with 10 bases between them. This CDR3 reads CSASSVDEQFF. DNA for the CDR3: TGCAGTGCTTCTAGTGTCGATGAGCAGTTCTTC.

This clone was observed a few times. This chain connects TRBV3-1 (or the pseudogene TRBV3-2) to TRBJ1-2; D call uncertain. Germline CDR1 LGHDT, CDR2 YNNKEL (reference sequence). CDR3 length: 16 amino acids. V was shortened by 4 bases and J by 8 bases, with 23 bases between the two germline ends. CDR3 DNA: TGTGCCAGCAGCCCTCTGCCCCCCCCATCCTCCCTGGGCTACACCTTC. This sequence encodes CASSPLPPPSSLGYTF.

The rearrangement joins TRBV4-1 to TRBJ1-4, with D possibly matching TRBD1 (5 bases). The CDR3 sequence is 15 residues long. V was clipped by 3 bases and J by 8 bases, with 16 bases between them. Germline CDR1 reads MGHRA; CDR2 reads YSYEKL. The CDR3 DNA reads TGCGCCAGCAGCCAGCAGGGATTGGGGAAGGAAAAACTGTTTTTT. As protein: CASSQQGLGKEKLFF.

This chain uses TRBV9 with TRBJ2-7, with D possibly matching TRBD1 (5 bases). Germline CDR1 and CDR2: SGDLS and YYNGEE. The CDR3 is 14 residues long. Trimming cost V 2 bases and J 2 bases, with 11 bases left between them. Here the CDR3 reads CASSVESGTYEQYF. As DNA, the CDR3 is TGTGCCAGCAGCGTGGAGTCAGGGACCTACGAGCAGTACTTC.

The V call is TRBV7-3, the J call TRBJ2-1, with 10 bases lining up with TRBD1. From germline, CDR1 is SGHTA and CDR2 FQGTGA. J lost 5 bases, V lost 5 bases, and 6 bases had no gene match. This CDR3 is 15 amino acids long. The CDR3 spells CASSLRDRGNNEQFF. The CDR3 bases are TGTGCCAGCAGCCTCCGGGACAGGGGTAACAATGAGCAGTTCTTC.

This clone was detected only a few times. The chain carries TRBV18 and TRBJ2-5; weak D call: TRBD1 (6 bases). Germline V lookup: CDR1 KGHSH, CDR2 LQKENI. CDR3 length: 16 residues. Trimming took off 3 bases at V and 2 bases at J, with 16 bases between the two ends. In nucleotides, the CDR3 is TGTGCCAGCTCACCTTTGACAGGACGATCACAAGAGACCCAGTACTTC. Amino acid sequence: CASSPLTGRSQETQYF.

The chain links TRBV24-1 to TRBJ2-5, with D possibly called TRBD1 or TRBD2 (5 bases each). Germline CDR1 reads KGHDR; CDR2 reads SFDVKD. This CDR3 is 17 amino acids long. Between the trimmed V and J ends, which lost 1 base and 1 base, there was a span of 15 bases. CDR3: CATSDFRGEGLQETQYF. The CDR3, as DNA: TGTGCCACCAGTGATTTTAGGGGTGAGGGGCTCCAAGAGACCCAGTACTTC.

A few counts support this clone. V usage is TRBV5-1 and J usage is TRBJ1-5; no clear D. Trimming left V 4 bases short and J 4 bases short, with 15 bases between. CDR1 and CDR2 from the germline V gene are SGHRS and YFSETQ. The CDR3 length is 15 residues. Written as DNA, the CDR3 is TGCGCCAGCAGCCTCCCGGGCGACGCTAATCAGCCCCAGCATTTT. It is translated as CASSLPGDANQPQHF.

This chain joins TRBV5-1 and TRBJ2-1; D gene uncertain. Looked up from germline, CDR1 is SGHRS and CDR2 is YFSETQ. Trimming left V 4 bases short and J 10 bases short, with 15 bases between. The CDR3 has 13 amino acids. CDR3 in amino acids: CASSPLRSREQFF. CDR3 coding DNA: TGCGCCAGCAGCCCCCTCAGGTCTCGGGAGCAGTTCTTC.

This rearrangement joins TRBV5-1 to TRBJ1-2, with 7 nucleotides matching TRBD1. V lost 4 bases to trimming and J lost 0 bases; unmatched junction nucleotides: 6. Germline V gene data show CDR1 as SGHRS and CDR2 as YFSETQ. The CDR3 runs to 15 residues. CDR3 protein: CASSEAQGANYGYTF. CDR3 nucleotide sequence: TGCGCCAGCAGCGAAGCCCAGGGGGCTAACTATGGCTACACCTTC.

The chain couples TRBV2 to TRBJ1-3; 10 bases line up with TRBD1. The V segment lost 6 bases and the J segment 0 bases; nucleotides outside the gene matches: 2. This CDR3 comprises 15 residues. The germline gives CDR1 SNHLY, CDR2 FYNNEI. CDR3 region: CASRGTGDSGNTIYF. The CDR3 nucleotides are TGTGCCAGCAGAGGGACAGGGGACTCTGGAAACACCATATATTTT.

This clone turned up a few times. CDR3 in DNA: TGTGCCAGTAGTCCCGTAGCGGTGAGCTCCTACAATGAGCAGTTCTTC. Its protein product is CASSPVAVSSYNEQFF. The chain is built from TRBV19 and TRBJ2-1; weak D call: TRBD2 (6 bases). CDR3 length: 16 residues. Trimming stripped 5 bases from V and 0 bases from J, with 14 bases between. Germline CDR1 is LNHDA and CDR2 is SQIVND (reference sequence).

CDR3 residues: CASMVGGRGNEQFF. CDR3 bases: TGTGCCAGTATGGTTGGCGGGAGGGGGAATGAGCAGTTCTTC. The V gene is TRBV19, the J gene TRBJ2-1, with 9 bases identical to TRBD2. Per germline, CDR1 LNHDA and CDR2 SQIVND (reference sequence). V lost 7 bases to trimming and J lost 7 bases; unmatched junction nucleotides: 8. The CDR3 covers 14 residues.

The CDR3 region has the DNA TGTGCCAGCAGTTACTCGGCAGGGGGCGCATACACTGAAGCTTTCTTT. This translates into CASSYSAGGAYTEAFF. This sequence joins TRBV6-5 and TRBJ1-1; TRBD1 aligns across 8 bases. Losses at the gene ends were 0 bases for V and 3 bases for J; bases not matched to a gene: 6. CDR3 length: 16 residues. Germline V lookup: CDR1 MNHEY, CDR2 SVGAGI.

J is TRBJ1-1 and V is TRBV5-1; TRBD1 is a possible D gene (5 bases). Germline CDR1 is SGHRS and CDR2 is YFSETQ. The V end lost 0 bases, the J end lost 1 base, and 13 bases lay between the germline ends. The CDR3 consists of 16 residues. As DNA, the CDR3 is TGCGCCAGCAGCTTGGCCCCGGGGCTTAAGAACACTGAAGCTTTCTTT. It yields the protein CASSLAPGLKNTEAFF.